These T cell receptor beta chains were read from a single sample in a study of cytotoxic CD8 clonotypes in ibrutinib-treated CLL. Method: immunoSEQ multiplex PCR; TCRdb's copy keeps in-frame clones and lacks some. This sample has 250,000 to 350,000 clones, with 70% to 80% found just once. Sequenced here: PBMCs, sampled at disease progression, from a patient treated with ibrutinib. These receptors were taken from a human donor with chronic lymphocytic leukemia. The CDR3 runs from the conserved cysteine through the conserved F or W. A D gene is named only where the DNA matches it firmly. The size entry is marked missing in some rows and otherwise reads once, few, many or a size class.

size: .; V: TRBV10-3; D: .; J: TRBJ2-7; CDR3: CATLAVSSYEQYF; DNA: TGTGCCACCTTAGCGGTAAGCTCCTACGAGCAGTACTTC
size: .; V: TRBV19; D: .; J: TRBJ1-6; CDR3: CASSMEGSRSPLHF; DNA: TGTGCCAGTAGTATGGAGGGTAGTAGGTCACCCCTCCACTTT
size: once; V: TRBV4-2; D: TRBD2; J: TRBJ2-2; CDR3: CASSHRPGLAPTGELFF; DNA: TGTGCCAGCAGCCATCGCCCGGGACTAGCGCCCACCGGGGAGCTGTTTTTT
size: .; V: TRBV12-5; D: TRBD2; J: TRBJ2-6; CDR3: CASGLGLAAGANVLTF; DNA: TGTGCTAGTGGTTTGGGACTAGCGGCTGGGGCCAACGTCCTGACTTTC
size: .; V: TRBV14; D: .; J: TRBJ2-7; CDR3: CASSAAHYYEQYF; DNA: TGTGCCAGCAGCGCCGCACATTACTACGAGCAGTACTTC
size: .; V: TRBV7-8; D: .; J: TRBJ2-3; CDR3: CASSPWTSRSATDTQYF; DNA: TGTGCCAGCAGCCCCTGGACCAGCCGTTCTGCCACAGATACGCAGTATTTT
size: once; V: TRBV29-1; D: .; J: TRBJ2-1; CDR3: CSVLNTGSPNNEQFF; DNA: TGCAGCGTCCTTAACACCGGGAGCCCCAACAATGAGCAGTTCTTC
size: .; V: TRBV6-6; D: .; J: TRBJ2-1; CDR3: CASRGSEQFF; DNA: TGTGCCAGCAGAGGGAGTGAGCAGTTCTTC
size: .; V: TRBV29-1; D: TRBD1; J: TRBJ1-2; CDR3: CSVVSTSGQGIYGYTF; DNA: TGCAGCGTTGTTTCCACCAGTGGACAGGGTATTTATGGCTACACCTTC
size: .; V: TRBV4-2; D: .; J: TRBJ1-2; CDR3: CASSLPGLNNYGYTF; DNA: TGTGCCAGCAGCCTACCGGGACTGAACAACTATGGCTACACCTTC
size: .; V: TRBV19; D: TRBD2; J: TRBJ2-7; CDR3: CASRGLAGTYEQYF; DNA: TGTGCCAGTAGGGGACTAGCGGGAACCTACGAGCAGTACTTC